The clone carrying this T cell receptor (beta chain) was picked up a small number of times. Its specificity is not known. Looked up from germline, CDR1 is SGHTA and CDR2 is FQGNSA. The CDR3 length is 15 residues. J was trimmed by 4 bases and V by 5 bases; bases with no gene match: 6. The sample is drawn from a study of cytomegalovirus exposure and HLA in healthy donors. Study-level points and caveats: An analysis done earlier found most TCR beta V segments productive about 87% or about 30% of the time. Exclusion as indistinguishable affected some V segments, including TRBV6-2 and TRBV6-3.

This PCR relied on a set of 60 Vbeta primers and 13 Jbeta primers. Per the authors' pipeline: Unique TCR beta chains totaled around 86 million in a later count, with around 11 million of them shared. Generated by immunoSEQ multiplex PCR, the TCRdb table keeps only in-frame clones and is missing some. V and J calls and clone size are given by that table; D and trimming were obtained from the DNA. Of about 200,000 clones detected, roughly an eighth appear once; the ten largest clones hold roughly 7.7%. Specimen: PBMCs. The clonotype was recovered from a man aged 50-60 years in good health and CMV-seropositive. V gene TRBV7-2 combines with J gene TRBJ1-1, with TRBD1 identical over 11 bases. CDR3 in DNA: TGTGCCAGCAGCCCGACCGGGACAGGGGGCACTGAAGCTTTCTTT. Its translation: CASSPTGTGGTEAFF.